These 12 T cell receptor beta chains were sequenced from one sample in a study of T cells after yellow fever vaccination. A single record per CDR3 protein comes from TCRdb applying MiXCR to the 5' RACE reads. There are some 300,000 distinct CDR3 sequences in the sample; 8.7% occur only once, and about 3% lies in the top ten. The sequenced sample was CD4+ T cells sorted from PBMCs, obtained 5 days after the yellow fever booster vaccination. The receptor source for this set is a man between 18 and 29 years old who received the YFV17D yellow fever vaccine.

This clonotype was seen a few times. The junction differs from germline at one of its ends, possibly a read error. CDR3 DNA: TGTGCCAGCAGCATAGCGGGGGGGCGGGAAGAGACCCAGTACTTC. Its translation: CASSIAGGREETQYF. V gene TRBV7-6 combines with J gene TRBJ2-5; 11 nucleotides line up with TRBD2. CDR1 is SGHVS, CDR2 FNYEAQ, per germline. This CDR3 contains 15 residues.

This clonotype appeared a few times. The rearrangement joins TRBV19 to TRBJ2-3, with D possibly TRBD1 on 6 matching bases. This CDR3 spans 14 amino acids. Trimming took 6 bases from V and 4 from J, leaving 14 bases between them. The V gene's germline CDR1 is LNHDA and CDR2 SQIVND (reference sequence). CDR3: CASRTNRASDTQYF. The CDR3 DNA reads as TGTGCCAGTAGGACGAACAGGGCTTCAGATACGCAGTATTTT.

This chain joins TRBV10-1 and TRBJ1-1, with D unclear. Trimming took 7 bases from V and 3 from J, leaving 15 bases between them. The CDR3 is made up of 14 amino acids. CDR1 is WNHNN, CDR2 SYGVQD, per germline (reference sequence). The CDR3 bases are TGCGCCAGCAAACAAACCCACGGGGACACTGAAGCTTTCTTT. The encoded protein is CASKQTHGDTEAFF.

J is TRBJ2-1 and V is TRBV11-2; D is undetermined. CDR1 and CDR2 (germline): SGHAT, FQNNGV. Trimming took off 5 bases at V and 6 bases at J, with 17 bases between the two ends. The CDR3 runs 15 residues. The DNA for the CDR3 is TGTGCCAGCAGCCCTACCCTAGGGCTCAGCAATGAGCAGTTCTTC. The encoded protein is CASSPTLGLSNEQFF. The full variable domain, rest sourced from reference TRBV11-2 and TRBJ2-1, is EAGVAQSPRYKIIEKRQSVAFWCNPISGHATLYWYQQILGQGPKLLIQFQNNGVVDDSQLPKDRFSAERLKGVDSTLKIQPAKLEDSAVYLCASSPTLGLSNEQFFGPGTRLTVL.

This clonotype was seen ten or more times. The chain recombines TRBV10-3 with TRBJ2-7; 8 positions match TRBD1. J lost 5 bases, V lost 8 bases, and 5 bases had no gene match. The germline V gene has CDR1 ENHRY and CDR2 SYGVKD. The CDR3 is 12 residues long. CDR3 sequence (DNA): TGTGCCATCGGGGGGACAGGAGACGAGCAGTACGTC. This gives the protein CAIGGTGDEQYV.

This clonotype was seen at least ten times. This chain links TRBV29-1 with TRBJ1-1, with 9 bases lining up with TRBD1. V trimming: 7 bases; J trimming: 3 bases; junction bases outside the gene matches: 3. The germline V gene encodes CDR1 SQVTM and CDR2 ANQGSEA. This CDR3 is 12 amino acids long. In DNA form, the CDR3 reads TGCAGCGCCCGGACAGGGGACACTGAAGCTTTCTTT. This translates into CSARTGDTEAFF.

The table lists this clonotype with a few counts. The chain uses TRBV7-9 and TRBJ1-3, with a weak D call TRBD1 (5 bases). Trimming pared 1 base from V and 8 bases from J, leaving 9 bases between. This CDR3 region has 13 residues. Germline V lookup: CDR1 SEHNR, CDR2 FQNEAQ (reference sequence). CDR3 protein: CASSLDRRDTIYF. CDR3 bases: TGTGCCAGCAGCTTAGACAGGCGAGACACCATATATTTT.

This chain uses TRBV6-1 with TRBJ1-4, with unresolved D. The CDR3 length is 11 residues. The germline gives CDR1 MNHNS, CDR2 SASEGT. Trimming took off 6 bases at V and 8 bases at J, with 7 bases between the two ends. Here the CDR3 reads CASRAEEKLFF. CDR3 DNA sequence: TGTGCCAGCAGAGCCGAAGAAAAACTGTTTTTT.

The chain has TRBV5-1 and TRBJ2-3; 12 bases map to TRBD2. The CDR3 sequence is 16 residues long. Losses at the gene ends were 4 bases for V and 6 bases for J; bases not matched to a gene: 9. Per germline, CDR1 SGHRS and CDR2 YFSETQ. The chain's CDR3 is CASSERTSGARDTQYF. CDR3 nucleotides: TGCGCCAGCAGCGAAAGGACTAGCGGGGCCCGGGATACGCAGTATTTT.

The genes are TRBV5-1 and TRBJ1-2; D remains unclear. CDR3 length equals 14 residues. The germline V gene encodes CDR1 SGHRS and CDR2 YFSETQ. Trimming shortened V by 0 bases and J by 4 bases, and 10 bases separated the two germline ends. Here the CDR3 DNA reads TGCGCCAGCAGCTTGGAAGGCAGCTCCTATGGCTACACCTTC. Its protein is CASSLEGSSYGYTF.

The J gene is TRBJ2-5, the V gene TRBV7-2; D perhaps matches TRBD2 (7 bases). CDR1 and CDR2 (germline): SGHTA, FQGNSA. The V end lost 1 base, the J end lost 1 base, and 13 bases lay between the germline ends. This CDR3 region has 16 residues. The CDR3 region has the DNA TGTGCCAGCAGCTTAGTCGGCGGGGGCACCCAAGAGACCCAGTACTTC. Translation gives CASSLVGGGTQETQYF.

The chain couples TRBV7-7 to TRBJ2-1, with a tentative D call TRBD1 (6 bases). CDR1 SSHAT and CDR2 FNYEAQ come from the germline V gene (reference sequence). The CDR3 contains 15 residues. Trimming cost V 5 bases and J 0 bases, with 11 bases left between them. CDR3 DNA: TGTGCCAGCAGCCCCACAGGGTTCTCCTACAATGAGCAGTTCTTC. The encoded protein is CASSPTGFSYNEQFF. The variable domain in full, with the rest retrieved from reference TRBV7-7 and TRBJ2-1, is GAGVSQSPRYKVTKRGQDVTLRCDPISSHATLYWYQQALGQGPEFLTYFNYEAQPDKSGLPSDRFSAERPEGSISTLTIQRTEQRDSAMYRCASSPTGFSYNEQFFGPGTRLTVL.